These 8 T cell receptor beta chains were all obtained from the same sample, sequenced in a study of T cells in Graves' hyperthyroidism and ophthalmopathy. Researchers amplified the TCR beta CDR3 regions from RNA transcripts. TCR CDR3 regions were first amplified by RT-PCR with HTBI primers. One entry per CDR3 protein, called by TCRdb with MiXCR from the multiplex PCR reads. The top ten clones hold 15% to 20% of a sample with about 400,000 distinct CDR3 sequences, roughly 15% of them seen once. The sample consisted of blood. Source of these receptors: a woman aged 55 to 70 with Graves' ophthalmopathy.

This clonotype turned up a few times. The chain is built from TRBV5-6 and TRBJ2-3; D call uncertain. The CDR3 consists of 16 residues. Per the germline V gene, CDR1 is SGHDT and CDR2 is YYEEEE. Trimming took 2 bases from V and 0 from J, leaving 13 bases between them. DNA for the CDR3: TGTGCCAGCAGCTTCGGAACGGAGATTAGCACAGATACGCAGTATTTT. Its protein is CASSFGTEISTDTQYF.

This clonotype was seen at least ten times. The gene calls are TRBV18 and TRBJ2-5; the D gene is possibly TRBD1 (6 bases). This CDR3 contains 14 residues. V was trimmed by 3 bases and J by 3 bases, leaving 11 bases between them. Germline V gene sequence: CDR1 KGHSH, CDR2 LQKENI. The CDR3 DNA reads TGTGCCAGCTCACCCACCAACAGGGAAGAGACCCAGTACTTC. This sequence encodes CASSPTNREETQYF.

This clonotype was observed at least ten times. V gene TRBV11-2 combines with J gene TRBJ2-1; D may match TRBD1 or TRBD2 (5 bases each). Germline assignment: CDR1 SGHAT and CDR2 FQNNGV. V was trimmed by 6 bases and J by 2 bases, leaving 14 bases between them. The CDR3 extends over 15 amino acids. The chain's CDR3 is CASSHGQGAYNEQFF. The CDR3 region has the DNA TGTGCCAGCAGTCATGGGCAGGGAGCCTACAATGAGCAGTTCTTC.

The chain has TRBV27 and TRBJ2-2, with D possibly being TRBD1 (6 bases). Trimming pared 3 bases from V and 2 bases from J, leaving 10 bases between. This CDR3 comprises 15 residues. Germline V gene lookup returns CDR1 MNHEY and CDR2 SMNVEV (reference sequence). The CDR3 loop is CASSLGHTNTGELFF. Written as DNA, the CDR3 is TGTGCCAGCAGTTTGGGACACACTAACACCGGGGAGCTGTTTTTT.

Worth noting for this clonotype: This may arise from a read error, as a much more abundant clone is one base away. CDR3 DNA sequence: TGTGCCACCAGCGGAGCCGCTGGTTCGGCTTTCTTT. Its translation is CATSGAAGSAFF. J is TRBJ1-1 and V is TRBV15; D is uncertain. This CDR3 contains 12 residues. From germline, CDR1 is LNHNV and CDR2 YYDKDF (reference sequence). The germline V and J ends were trimmed by 5 bases and 11 bases, with 15 bases remaining between them.

The CDR3 here is CASSLFGREDSIQYF. Written as DNA, the CDR3 is TGTGCCAGCAGTTTATTTGGCAGGGAGGATAGCATTCAGTACTTC. The chain employs TRBV27 and TRBJ2-4; a weak D match, TRBD2 (6 bases). This CDR3 comprises 15 residues. Germline V gene sequence: CDR1 MNHEY, CDR2 SMNVEV (reference sequence). Between the trimmed V and J ends, which lost 1 base and 9 bases, there was a span of 16 bases.

This clonotype was recorded at least ten times. The rearrangement links TRBV5-1 to TRBJ1-1, with D unclear. This CDR3 is built from 15 residues. The germline CDR1 and CDR2 sequences are SGHRS and YFSETQ. Deletions cut 0 bases from V and 4 bases from J, with 13 bases between. Here the CDR3 reads CASSLGHGGITEAFF. DNA for the CDR3: TGCGCCAGCAGCTTGGGACACGGAGGTATCACTGAAGCTTTCTTT.

The chain combines TRBV9 with TRBJ1-5; TRBD1 is a possible D gene (5 bases). The V end lost 0 bases, the J end lost 4 bases, and 8 bases lay between the germline ends. Germline V CDR1 and CDR2: SGDLS, YYNGEE. CDR3 size: 14 residues. The CDR3 protein is CASSVAGTNQPQHF. The DNA for the CDR3 is TGTGCCAGCAGCGTAGCAGGGACGAATCAGCCCCAGCATTTT.